A selection of T cell receptor beta chains follows, all from one sample in a study of Ad26.COV2.S vaccination and SARS-CoV-2 variants. Libraries were prepared by immunoSEQ multiplex PCR; TCRdb keeps only in-frame clonotypes and omits some of them. The data show almost 400,000 clones, 89% seen once. The sequencing used peripheral blood, collected in a trial of Ad26.COV2.S vaccine versus placebo. The receptors originated from a person between 18 and 65 years old who received the Ad26.COV2.S COVID-19 vaccine or a placebo. Each CDR3 is given with its conserved first and last residue. The order of the fields is J gene, V gene, D gene, clone size, CDR3 DNA, CDR3 protein. The D gene is left open where the match is weak. Where a row states a size, it is once, few, many or the class of an expanded clone; other rows omit it.

TRBJ2-1,TRBV5-1,NA,NA,TGCGCCAGCAGCTCTATTAGTGTATCTGAGCAGTTCTTC,CASSSISVSEQFF
TRBJ1-5,TRBV4-1,TRBD1,NA,TGCGCCAGCAGCCAACGAGAGACAGGGGGGAGAGGTCAGCCCCAGCATTTT,CASSQRETGGRGQPQHF
TRBJ2-3,TRBV29-1,NA,NA,TGCAGCGTTGTTAAACTAGAGTTTGCAGATACGCAGTATTTT,CSVVKLEFADTQYF
TRBJ2-1,TRBV28,TRBD2,few,TGTGCCAGCAGTTTCCCCCTAGCGGGTGGCTCCGTGGATGAGCAGTTCTTC,CASSFPLAGGSVDEQFF
TRBJ1-4,TRBV6-1,TRBD1,NA,TGTGCCAGCAGTGAAAGACAGGGTGTAAAACTGTTTTTT,CASSERQGVKLFF
TRBJ2-2,TRBV11-1,TRBD1,NA,TGTGCCAGCAGCGTGACAGGGTACGACACCGGGGAGCTGTTTTTT,CASSVTGYDTGELFF
TRBJ2-7,TRBV12-5,NA,NA,TGTGCTAGTGGGCCCCCCGGATCAAGCATGCAGTACTTC,CASGPPGSSMQYF
TRBJ1-2,TRBV6-2/TRBV6-3,NA,NA,TGTGCCAGCTGCCCTCAGAGGGAGCCCTTCTATGGCTACACCTTC,CASCPQREPFYGYTF
TRBJ2-7,TRBV5-1,TRBD1,NA,TGCGCCAGCAGCCCACAGGGGGCTTCCTACGAGCAGTACTTC,CASSPQGASYEQYF
TRBJ2-1,TRBV21-1,NA,NA,TGTGCCGGATCCGGGACTAGTATAGTTGAGCAGTTCTTC,CAGSGTSIVEQFF
TRBJ1-2,TRBV27,NA,NA,TGTGCCAGCAGTCCGGCCCCTTCAAGCTATGGCTACACCTTC,CASSPAPSSYGYTF
TRBJ1-3,TRBV5-6,NA,NA,TGTGCCAGCAGCCTGGAGGAGGGAAACACCATATATTTT,CASSLEEGNTIYF
TRBJ2-7,TRBV6-2/TRBV6-3,NA,NA,TGTGCCAGCAGTTACTTGGGAACCCCGGACTACGAGCAGTACTTC,CASSYLGTPDYEQYF
TRBJ2-2,TRBV6-1,NA,NA,TGTGCCAGCAGTGAAGGGTACACCGGGGAGCTGTTTTTT,CASSEGYTGELFF
TRBJ1-2,TRBV9,TRBD1,NA,TGTGCCAGCAGCCCCAGTGGGCAGGGGGGCGGCTACACCTTC,CASSPSGQGGGYTF
TRBJ2-7,TRBV28,NA,NA,TGTTTGGGGGCGGGAGAATCCGGTGTAAACGAGCAGTACTTC,CLGAGESGVNEQYF
TRBJ2-2,TRBV7-2,NA,NA,TGTGCCAGCAGCCCAGGGGTACGAGCCGGGGAGCTGTTTTTT,CASSPGVRAGELFF
TRBJ2-3,TRBV19,TRBD1,NA,TGTGCCAGTAGTATGGTGGCAGGGGGCGCGACAGATACGCAGTATTTT,CASSMVAGGATDTQYF
TRBJ1-1,TRBV19,TRBD1,NA,TGTGCCAGTAGTTTGGCTAACAGGGGGCCTGTGGTGGCTTTCTTT,CASSLANRGPVVAFF
TRBJ1-2,TRBV19,NA,NA,TGTGCCAGTAGTATGACAGCGCGACAGACCGGCTATGGCTACACCTTC,CASSMTARQTGYGYTF